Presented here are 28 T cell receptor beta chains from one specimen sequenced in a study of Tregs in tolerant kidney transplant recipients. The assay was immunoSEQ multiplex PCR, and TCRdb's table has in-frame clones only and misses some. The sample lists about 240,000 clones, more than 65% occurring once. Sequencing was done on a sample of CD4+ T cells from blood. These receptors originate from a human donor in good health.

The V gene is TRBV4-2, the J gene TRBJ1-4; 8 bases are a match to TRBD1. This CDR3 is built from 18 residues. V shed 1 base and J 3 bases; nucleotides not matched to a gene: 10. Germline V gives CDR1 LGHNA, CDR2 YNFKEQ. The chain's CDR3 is CASSQGHGRGRPNEKLFF. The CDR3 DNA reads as TGTGCCAGCAGCCAAGGTCATGGCAGGGGGCGGCCTAATGAAAAACTGTTTTTT.

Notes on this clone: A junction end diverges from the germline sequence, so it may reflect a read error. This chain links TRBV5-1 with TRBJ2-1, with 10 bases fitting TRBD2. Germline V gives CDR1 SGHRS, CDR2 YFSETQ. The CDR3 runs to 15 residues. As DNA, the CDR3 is TGCGCCAGCAACTTGGGTAGCGGGGGGCTCAATGAGCAGTTCTTC. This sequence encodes CASNLGSGGLNEQFF.

CDR3 region: CASSRDTQGPQHF. DNA for the CDR3: TGTGCCAGCAGCCGGGACACCCAGGGGCCCCAGCATTTT. This rearrangement joins TRBV7-2 to TRBJ1-5, with D perhaps TRBD1 (6 bases). Trimming pared 5 bases from V and 9 bases from J, leaving 14 bases between. Germline CDR1 SGHTA, CDR2 FQGNSA. The CDR3 sequence is 13 residues long.

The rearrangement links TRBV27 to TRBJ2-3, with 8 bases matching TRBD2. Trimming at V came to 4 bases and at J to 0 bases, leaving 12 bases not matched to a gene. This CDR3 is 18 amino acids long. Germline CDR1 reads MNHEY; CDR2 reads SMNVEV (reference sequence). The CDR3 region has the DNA TGTGCCAGCAGTTGGGGCTCCGGTAGCGGGGCTAGCACAGATACGCAGTATTTT. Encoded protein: CASSWGSGSGASTDTQYF.

CDR3 sequence: CASSFKGGNQPQHF. The DNA of the CDR3 is TGTGCCAGCAGTTTTAAGGGGGGCAATCAGCCCCAGCATTTT. The chain has TRBV27 and TRBJ1-5; a weak D match, TRBD1 (6 bases). V was pared by 3 bases and J by 2 bases, with 8 bases between. CDR1 and CDR2 from the germline V gene are MNHEY and SMNVEV (reference sequence). The CDR3 runs 14 residues.

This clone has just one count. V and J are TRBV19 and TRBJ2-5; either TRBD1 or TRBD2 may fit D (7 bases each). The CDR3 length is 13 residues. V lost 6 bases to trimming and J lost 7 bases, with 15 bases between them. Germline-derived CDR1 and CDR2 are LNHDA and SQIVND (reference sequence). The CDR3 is CASSHRGGGTQYF. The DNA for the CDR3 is TGTGCCAGTAGCCACAGGGGAGGGGGGACCCAGTACTTC.

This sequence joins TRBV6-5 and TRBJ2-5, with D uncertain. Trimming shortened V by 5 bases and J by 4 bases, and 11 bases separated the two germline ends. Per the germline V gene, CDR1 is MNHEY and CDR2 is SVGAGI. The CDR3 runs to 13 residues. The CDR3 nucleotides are TGTGCCAGCAGTGAAACCAGAGGAGAGACCCAGTACTTC. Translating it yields CASSETRGETQYF.

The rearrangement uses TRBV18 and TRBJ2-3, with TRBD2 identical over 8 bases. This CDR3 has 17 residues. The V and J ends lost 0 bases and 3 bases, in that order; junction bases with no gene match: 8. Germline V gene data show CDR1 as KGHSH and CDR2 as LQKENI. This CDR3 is CASSPPIGASGTDTQYF. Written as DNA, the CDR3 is TGTGCCAGCTCACCACCGATCGGGGCTAGCGGGACAGATACGCAGTATTTT.

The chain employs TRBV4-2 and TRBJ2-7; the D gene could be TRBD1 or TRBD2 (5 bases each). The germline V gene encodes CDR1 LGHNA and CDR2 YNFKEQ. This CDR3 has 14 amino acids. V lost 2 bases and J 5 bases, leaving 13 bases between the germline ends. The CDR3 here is CASSQLRGRDEQYF. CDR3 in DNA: TGTGCCAGCAGCCAATTGAGGGGTCGGGACGAGCAGTACTTC.

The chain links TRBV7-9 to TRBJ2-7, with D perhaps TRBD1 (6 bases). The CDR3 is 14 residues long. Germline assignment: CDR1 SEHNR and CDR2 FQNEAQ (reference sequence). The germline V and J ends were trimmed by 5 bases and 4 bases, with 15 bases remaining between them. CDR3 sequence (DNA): TGTGCCAGCAGCCCGGCGCGGACAGATTACGAGCAGTACTTC. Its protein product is CASSPARTDYEQYF.

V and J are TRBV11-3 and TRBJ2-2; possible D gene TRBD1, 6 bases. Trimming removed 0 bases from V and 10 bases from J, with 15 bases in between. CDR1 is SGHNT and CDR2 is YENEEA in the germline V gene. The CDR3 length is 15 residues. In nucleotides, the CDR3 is TGTGCCAGCAGCTTAGAGGGGCTAGGGGGATCGGAGCTGTTTTTT. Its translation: CASSLEGLGGSELFF.

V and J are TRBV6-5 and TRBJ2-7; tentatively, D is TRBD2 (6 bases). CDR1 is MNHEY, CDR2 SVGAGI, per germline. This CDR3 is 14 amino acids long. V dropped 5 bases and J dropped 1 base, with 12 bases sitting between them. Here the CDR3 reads CASSRGLKSYEQYF. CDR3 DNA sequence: TGTGCCAGCAGTAGGGGACTGAAATCCTACGAGCAGTACTTC.

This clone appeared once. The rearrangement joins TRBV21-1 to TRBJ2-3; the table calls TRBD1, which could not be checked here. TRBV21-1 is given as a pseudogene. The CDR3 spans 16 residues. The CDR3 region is CASRRGTGVNPDTQYF. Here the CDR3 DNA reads TGTGCCAGCAGGAGGGGGACAGGGGTAAATCCAGATACGCAGTATTTT.

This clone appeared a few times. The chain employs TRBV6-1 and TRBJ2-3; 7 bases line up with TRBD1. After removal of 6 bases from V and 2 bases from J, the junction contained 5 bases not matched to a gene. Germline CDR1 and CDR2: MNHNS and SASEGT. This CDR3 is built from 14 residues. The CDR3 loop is CASRLGTATDTQYF. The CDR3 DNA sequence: TGTGCCAGCAGACTCGGGACAGCCACAGATACGCAGTATTTT.

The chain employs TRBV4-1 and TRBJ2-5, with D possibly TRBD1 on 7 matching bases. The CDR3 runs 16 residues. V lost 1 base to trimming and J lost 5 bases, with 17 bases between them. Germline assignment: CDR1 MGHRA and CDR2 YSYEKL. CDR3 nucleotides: TGCGCCAGCAGCCAAGTCAACGGAGGGGGCACGGAGACCCAGTACTTC. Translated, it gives CASSQVNGGGTETQYF.

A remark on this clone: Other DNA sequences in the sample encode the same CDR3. CDR3 sequence reads: CASSPGTSSYNEQFF. DNA of the CDR3: TGTGCCAGCTCACCAGGGACTAGCTCCTACAATGAGCAGTTCTTC. This chain uses TRBV18 with TRBJ2-1; 8 bases align to TRBD2. V was clipped by 2 bases and J by 0 bases; unmatched bases: 0. In germline, CDR1 is KGHSH, CDR2 LQKENI. The CDR3 covers 15 residues. Together with reference TRBV18 and TRBJ2-1, the CDR3 gives the full variable domain: NAGVMQNPRHLVRRRGQEARLRCSPMKGHSHVYWYRQLPEEGLKFMVYLQKENIIDESGMPKERFSAEFPKEGPSILRIQQVVRGDSAAYFCASSPGTSSYNEQFFGPGTRLTVL.

This chain's CDR3 is CASSLAPGSYNEQFF. The CDR3 DNA sequence: TGCGCCAGCAGCTTGGCACCAGGGTCCTACAATGAGCAGTTCTTC. V gene TRBV5-1 combines with J gene TRBJ2-1, with D possibly TRBD1 on 5 matching bases. The CDR3 is 15 amino acids. Trimming pared 0 bases from V and 1 base from J, leaving 8 bases between. Germline CDR1 and CDR2: SGHRS and YFSETQ.

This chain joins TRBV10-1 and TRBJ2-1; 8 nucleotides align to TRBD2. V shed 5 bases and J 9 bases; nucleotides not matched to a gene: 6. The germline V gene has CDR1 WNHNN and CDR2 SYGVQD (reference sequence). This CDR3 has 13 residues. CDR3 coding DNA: TGCGCCAGCAGTCCAGCGGGGGTGGTTGAGCAGTTCTTC. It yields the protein CASSPAGVVEQFF.

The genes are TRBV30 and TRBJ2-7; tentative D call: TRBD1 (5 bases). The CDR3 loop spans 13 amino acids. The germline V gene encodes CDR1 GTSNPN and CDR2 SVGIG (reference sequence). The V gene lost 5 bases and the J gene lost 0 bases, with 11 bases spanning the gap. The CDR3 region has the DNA TGTGCCTGGCAGGTCAGGGACTCCTACGAGCAGTACTTC. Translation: CAWQVRDSYEQYF.

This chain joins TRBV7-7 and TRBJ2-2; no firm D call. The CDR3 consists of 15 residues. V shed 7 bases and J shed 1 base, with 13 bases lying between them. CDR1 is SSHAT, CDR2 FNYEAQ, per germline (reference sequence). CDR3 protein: CASTPFTENTGELFF. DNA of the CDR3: TGTGCCAGCACTCCTTTCACAGAGAACACCGGGGAGCTGTTTTTT.

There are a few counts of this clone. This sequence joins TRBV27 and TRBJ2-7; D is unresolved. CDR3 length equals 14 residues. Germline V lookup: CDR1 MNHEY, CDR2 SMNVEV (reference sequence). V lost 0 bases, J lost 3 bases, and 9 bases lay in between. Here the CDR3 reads CASSLSYRLYEQYF. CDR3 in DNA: TGTGCCAGCAGTTTATCATACCGCCTCTACGAGCAGTACTTC.

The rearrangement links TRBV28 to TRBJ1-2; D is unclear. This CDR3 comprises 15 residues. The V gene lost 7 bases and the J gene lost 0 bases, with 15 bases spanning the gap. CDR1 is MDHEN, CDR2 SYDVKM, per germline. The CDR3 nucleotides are TGTGCCAGCACCCGAGTCAGTACCTCTAACTATGGCTACACCTTC. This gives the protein CASTRVSTSNYGYTF.

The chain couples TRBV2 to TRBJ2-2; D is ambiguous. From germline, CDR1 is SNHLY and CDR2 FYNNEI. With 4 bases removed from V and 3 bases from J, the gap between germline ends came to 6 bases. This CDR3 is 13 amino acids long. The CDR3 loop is CASSVEDTGELFF. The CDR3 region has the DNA TGTGCCAGCAGTGTCGAGGACACCGGGGAGCTGTTTTTT.

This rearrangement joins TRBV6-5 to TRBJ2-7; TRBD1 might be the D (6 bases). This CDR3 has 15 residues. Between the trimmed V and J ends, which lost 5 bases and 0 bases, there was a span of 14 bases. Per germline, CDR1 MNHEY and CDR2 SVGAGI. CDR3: CASSGTSYNSYEQYF. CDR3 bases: TGTGCCAGCAGTGGGACATCCTATAACTCCTACGAGCAGTACTTC.

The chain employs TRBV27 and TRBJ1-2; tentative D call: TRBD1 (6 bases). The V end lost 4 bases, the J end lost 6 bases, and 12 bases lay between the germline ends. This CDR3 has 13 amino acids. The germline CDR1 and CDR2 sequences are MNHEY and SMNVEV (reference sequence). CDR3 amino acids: CASSWSGVDGYTF. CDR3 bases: TGTGCCAGCAGTTGGTCAGGGGTAGATGGCTACACCTTC.

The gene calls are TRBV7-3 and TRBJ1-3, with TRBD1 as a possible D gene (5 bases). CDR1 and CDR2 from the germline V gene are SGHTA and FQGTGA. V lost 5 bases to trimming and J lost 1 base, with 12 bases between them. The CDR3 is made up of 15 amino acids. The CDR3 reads CASSLVPGSGNTIYF. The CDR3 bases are TGTGCCAGCAGCCTCGTGCCAGGGTCTGGAAACACCATATATTTT.

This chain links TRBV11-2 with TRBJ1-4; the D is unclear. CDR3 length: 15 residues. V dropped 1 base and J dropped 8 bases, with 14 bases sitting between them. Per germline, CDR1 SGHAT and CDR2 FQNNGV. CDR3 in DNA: TGTGCCAGCAGCTTAGTTAACTCGATCGGGGAAAAACTGTTTTTT. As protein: CASSLVNSIGEKLFF.

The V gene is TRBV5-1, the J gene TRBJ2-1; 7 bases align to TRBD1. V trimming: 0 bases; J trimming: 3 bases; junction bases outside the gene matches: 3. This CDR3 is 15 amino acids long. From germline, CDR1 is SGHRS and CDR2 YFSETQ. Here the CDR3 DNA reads TGCGCCAGCAGCTTGGCGACAGGGAACTACAATGAGCAGTTCTTC. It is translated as CASSLATGNYNEQFF.